The present entry profiles one T cell receptor beta chain with its context. Antigen: not known. TCRdb re-derived calls from the reads in MiXCR, one entry per CDR3 protein. In the table there are about 24,000 distinct CDR3 sequences, under 25% of which are singletons. This sample is drawn from a study of T cell repertoires in cytomegalovirus infection. Study context: Well-studied HLA-B-restricted epitopes and recently identified HLA-C-restricted epitopes of CMV were both used in the study.

The CDR3 is 12 amino acids. V was shortened by 4 bases and J by 0 bases, with 4 bases between the two germline ends. Germline CDR1 MNHNY, CDR2 SVGAGI (reference sequence). The chain is built from TRBV6-6 and TRBJ2-7, with D unclear. The input for sequencing was CD8+ T cells from cultured PBMCs, taken from culture after CMV antigen stimulation. The TCR originated in a human donor in good health (CMV status not recorded). Some clones in this sample may be carry-over from other donors' samples. In DNA, the CDR3 is TGTGCCAGCAGTTCCCCCTCCTACGAGCAGTACTTC. This codes for CASSSPSYEQYF.